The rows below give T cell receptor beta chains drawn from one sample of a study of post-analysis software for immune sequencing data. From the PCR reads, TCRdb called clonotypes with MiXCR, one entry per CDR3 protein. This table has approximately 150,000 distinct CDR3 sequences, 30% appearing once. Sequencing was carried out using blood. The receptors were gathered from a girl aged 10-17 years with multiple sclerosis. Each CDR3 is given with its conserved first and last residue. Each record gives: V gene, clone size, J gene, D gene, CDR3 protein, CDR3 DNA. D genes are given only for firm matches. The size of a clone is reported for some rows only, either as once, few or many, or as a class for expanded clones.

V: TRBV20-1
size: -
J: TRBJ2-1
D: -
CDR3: CSARGAPWSGNEQFF
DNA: TGCAGTGCTAGAGGAGCCCCCTGGTCGGGCAATGAGCAGTTCTTC

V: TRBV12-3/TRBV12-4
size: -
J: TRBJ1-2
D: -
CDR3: CASSFSGVGYGYTF
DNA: TGTGCCAGCAGTTTCTCAGGGGTAGGCTATGGCTACACCTTC

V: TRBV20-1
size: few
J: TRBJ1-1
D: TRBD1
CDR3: CSARARTGGGWRMGMNTEAFF
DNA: TGCAGTGCTAGAGCCCGGACAGGGGGTGGGTGGAGAATGGGCATGAACACTGAAGCTTTCTTT

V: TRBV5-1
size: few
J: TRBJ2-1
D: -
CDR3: CASRLTFGSYNEQFF
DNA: TGCGCCAGCAGGTTAACTTTCGGCTCCTACAATGAGCAGTTCTTC

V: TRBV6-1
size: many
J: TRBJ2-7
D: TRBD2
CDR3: CASRAGASGSYEQYF
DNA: TGTGCCAGCAGGGCCGGGGCTAGCGGTTCCTACGAGCAGTACTTC

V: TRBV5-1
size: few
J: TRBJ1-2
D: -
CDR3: CASSSHGGLYTF
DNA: TGCGCCAGCAGCTCCCATGGGGGACTCTACACCTTC

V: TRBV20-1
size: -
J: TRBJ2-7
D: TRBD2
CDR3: CSARAGGRAYEQYF
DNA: TGCAGTGCTAGAGCTGGCGGGAGGGCCTACGAGCAGTACTTC

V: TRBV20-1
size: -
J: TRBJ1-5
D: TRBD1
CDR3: CNATTGTGVQPQHF
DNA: TGCAATGCAACAACCGGGACAGGGGTTCAGCCCCAGCATTTT

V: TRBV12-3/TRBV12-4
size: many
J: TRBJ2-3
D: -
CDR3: CASSFLAQSTDTQYF
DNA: TGTGCCAGCAGTTTCCTAGCGCAAAGCACAGATACGCAGTATTTT

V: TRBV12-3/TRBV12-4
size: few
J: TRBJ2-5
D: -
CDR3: CASSYLLGRKRETQYF
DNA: TGTGCCAGCAGCTACCTCCTGGGGCGAAAACGGGAGACCCAGTACTTC

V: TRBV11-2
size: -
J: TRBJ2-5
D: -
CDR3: CAGSYWRAVGTQYF
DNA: TGTGCCGGCAGCTATTGGAGGGCTGTTGGGACCCAGTACTTC

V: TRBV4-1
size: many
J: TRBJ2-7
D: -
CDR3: CASSQVFRTGYEQYF
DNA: TGCGCCAGCAGCCAAGTTTTCCGGACTGGCTACGAGCAGTACTTC

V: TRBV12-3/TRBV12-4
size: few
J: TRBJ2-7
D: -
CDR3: CASSSSSDFYEQYF
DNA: TGTGCCAGCAGTTCTTCTAGCGACTTCTACGAGCAGTACTTC

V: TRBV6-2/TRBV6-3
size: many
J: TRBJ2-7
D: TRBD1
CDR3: CASRGQSLYEQYF
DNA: TGTGCCAGCAGGGGACAGAGCCTCTACGAGCAGTACTTC

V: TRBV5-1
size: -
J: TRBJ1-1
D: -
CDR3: CASSLDLGLVNTEAFF
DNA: TGCGCCAGCAGCTTGGATCTGGGTTTGGTGAACACTGAAGCTTTCTTT

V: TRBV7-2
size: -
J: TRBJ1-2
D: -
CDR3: CASSDYGNNYGYTF
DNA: TGTGCCAGCAGCGACTACGGGAATAACTATGGCTACACCTTC

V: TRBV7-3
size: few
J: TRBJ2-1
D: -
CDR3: CASSLGPRTPHQEQFF
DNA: TGTGCCAGCAGCTTGGGACCGCGGACTCCTCATCAAGAGCAGTTCTTC

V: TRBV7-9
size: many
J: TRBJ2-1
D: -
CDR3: CASSLVLGDEQFF
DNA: TGTGCCAGCAGCTTAGTTTTGGGCGATGAGCAGTTCTTC

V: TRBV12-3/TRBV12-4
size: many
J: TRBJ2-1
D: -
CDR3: CASSPDSYNEQFF
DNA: TGTGCCAGCAGTCCGGACTCATACAATGAGCAGTTCTTC

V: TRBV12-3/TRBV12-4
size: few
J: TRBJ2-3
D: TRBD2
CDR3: CASSPPLAGDHTQYF
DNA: TGTGCCAGCAGTCCACCCCTAGCGGGAGACCATACGCAGTATTTT

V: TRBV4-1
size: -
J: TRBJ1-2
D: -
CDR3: CASSLWGFPFYGYTF
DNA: TGCGCCAGCAGCCTATGGGGGTTCCCCTTCTATGGCTACACCTTC

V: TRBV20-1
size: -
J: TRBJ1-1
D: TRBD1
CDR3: CSASATGLNTEAFF
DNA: TGCAGTGCTAGCGCGACAGGGCTGAACACTGAAGCTTTCTTT

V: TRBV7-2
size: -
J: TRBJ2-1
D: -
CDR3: CASSGENEQFF
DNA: TGTGCCAGCAGCGGGGAGAATGAGCAGTTCTTC

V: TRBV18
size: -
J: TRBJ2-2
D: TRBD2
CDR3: CASSLNGLAGGGTGELFF
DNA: TGTGCCAGCTCACTAAACGGACTAGCGGGAGGAGGCACCGGGGAGCTGTTTTTT

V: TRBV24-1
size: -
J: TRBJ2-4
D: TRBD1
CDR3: CATSAWTGDGQYF
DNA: TGTGCCACCAGTGCCTGGACAGGCGACGGGCAGTACTTC

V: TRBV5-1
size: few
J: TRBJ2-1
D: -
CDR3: CASSLVLGEDPYNEQFF
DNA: TGCGCCAGCAGCTTGGTGTTGGGGGAGGACCCCTACAATGAGCAGTTCTTC

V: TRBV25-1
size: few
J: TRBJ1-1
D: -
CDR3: CASSLLTEAFF
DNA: TGTGCCAGCAGTCTACTCACTGAAGCTTTCTTT

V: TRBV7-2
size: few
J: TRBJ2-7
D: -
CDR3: CASSLVPGRSRPYNEQYF
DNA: TGTGCCAGCAGCTTAGTCCCCGGGCGGTCACGCCCTTACAATGAGCAGTACTTC

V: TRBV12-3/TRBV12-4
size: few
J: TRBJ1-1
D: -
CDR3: CASSWDLNTEAFF
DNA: TGTGCCAGCAGTTGGGACTTGAACACTGAAGCTTTCTTT

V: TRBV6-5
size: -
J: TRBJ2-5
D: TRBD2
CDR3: CASSFLVGGSRIETQYF
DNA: TGTGCCAGCAGTTTTCTCGTAGGCGGGAGCAGAATCGAGACCCAGTACTTC

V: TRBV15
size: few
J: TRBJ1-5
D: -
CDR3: CATSRYRDQPQHF
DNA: TGTGCCACCAGCCGTTACAGGGATCAGCCCCAGCATTTT

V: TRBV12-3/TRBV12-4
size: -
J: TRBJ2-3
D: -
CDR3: CASSFGIRGTDAEYF
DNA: TGTGCCAGCAGTTTTGGGATTCGGGGCACAGATGCGGAGTATTTC

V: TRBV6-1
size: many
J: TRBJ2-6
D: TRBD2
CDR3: CASSPRLAAIVSGANVLTF
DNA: TGTGCCAGCAGTCCAAGACTAGCGGCAATCGTCTCTGGGGCCAACGTCCTGACTTTC

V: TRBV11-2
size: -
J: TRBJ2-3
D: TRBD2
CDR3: CANSLGLAEADTQYF
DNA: TGTGCCAACAGCTTAGGGCTAGCGGAGGCAGATACGCAGTATTTT

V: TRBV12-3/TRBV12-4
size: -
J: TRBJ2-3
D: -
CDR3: CASKGATDTQYF
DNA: TGTGCCAGTAAAGGGGCAACAGATACGCAGTATTTT

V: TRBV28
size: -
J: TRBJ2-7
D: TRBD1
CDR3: CASSPPGTGFHEQYF
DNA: TGTGCCAGCAGTCCCCCCGGGACAGGGTTCCACGAGCAGTACTTC

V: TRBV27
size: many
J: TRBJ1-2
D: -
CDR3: CASSFHQGYGYTF
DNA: TGTGCCAGCAGTTTTCATCAGGGCTATGGCTACACCTTC

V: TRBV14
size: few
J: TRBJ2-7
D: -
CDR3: CASSQDSRRMAEQYF
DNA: TGTGCCAGCAGCCAAGATTCGCGCAGGATGGCCGAGCAGTACTTC

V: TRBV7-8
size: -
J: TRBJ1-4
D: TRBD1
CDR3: CASSPTPGTGRTVNEKLFF
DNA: TGTGCCAGCAGCCCAACGCCCGGGACAGGGAGAACGGTGAATGAAAAACTGTTTTTT

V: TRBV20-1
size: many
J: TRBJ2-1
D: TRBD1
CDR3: CSARAGTGSNEQFF
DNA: TGCAGTGCTAGAGCCGGGACAGGGTCCAATGAGCAGTTCTTC

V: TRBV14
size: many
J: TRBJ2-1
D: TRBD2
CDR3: CASSQGWSGGGEQFF
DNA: TGTGCCAGCAGCCAAGGGTGGTCGGGGGGAGGTGAGCAGTTCTTC

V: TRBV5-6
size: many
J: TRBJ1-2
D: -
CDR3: CASSYGQRASNYGYTF
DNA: TGTGCCAGCAGCTATGGCCAGAGAGCCTCTAACTATGGCTACACCTTC